This TCR beta chain was captured in a study of T-cell reconstitution after alpha-beta-depleted transplantation in children listed by TCRdb under 2016. Some background on the complete study: Using TCR repertoire profiling, the study quantitatively followed how T-cell immune reconstitution unfolded in children after TCRalphabeta/CD19-depleted allogeneic hematopoietic cell transplantation.

The sample holds a few counts of this clonotype. Its antigen is unknown. Per-base qualities were not stored, and no clone one base away is much larger. Preparation of the library involved PCR. For sequencing, an Illumina HiSeq 2500 was employed. TCR libraries were prepared with molecular barcoding, using unique molecular identifiers to normalize TCRbeta repertoire quantification. TCRdb cleaned the public reads at Q25 with fastp, built clones with MiXCR and kept in-frame beta chains. Every entry covers one CDR3 protein and lists the most common genes and DNA from its rows. Within this sample are around 400,000 distinct CDR3 sequences, with approximately 11% of them counted one time only. The ten largest account for approximately 5% of the sample. The receptor's source is a human donor who donated a stem cell graft to a child with acute myeloid leukemia. This material consisted of PBMCs from the stem cell graft donor, taken from the stem cell graft.

The nucleotide sequence reads TGTGCCAGCAGTTACCCAGGGAGTGGCTACACCTTC. Translation gives CASSYPGSGYTF. The rearranged chain carries TRBV7-3 and TRBJ1-2; a weak D assignment points to TRBD1 (5 bases agree). CDR1 SGHTA and CDR2 FQGTGA were looked up in the germline V gene. V is shortened by 6 bases, J by 7 bases, and the region joining them spans 12 bases. The CDR3 holds 12 amino acids from the cysteine to the phenylalanine. The sequence is cut down to CDR3 DNA, 36 bases in frame from base 1.